This T cell receptor beta chain was documented in a study of control samples from healthy donors and cancer patients. Measured with immunoSEQ multiplex PCR; TCRdb has only the in-frame clones, and not every one. The repertoire includes under 150,000 clones, 85% to 90% of them detected once, and about 1.1% sits in the top ten. Germline values: CDR1 SGHVS, CDR2 FNYEAQ. V was shortened by 2 bases and J by 3 bases, with 8 bases between the two germline ends. The length of the CDR3 is 13 residues. Sequencing was done on a sample of PBMCs. The chain has TRBV7-6 and TRBJ2-7; no clear D. This receptor was taken from a woman aged 45-60 years with colorectal cancer. CDR3 sequence: CASSLTRDYEQYF. CDR3 DNA sequence: TGTGCCAGCAGCTTAACCCGAGACTACGAGCAGTACTTC.